The next 27 T cell receptor beta chains were all read from a single sample in a study of blood T cell repertoires in COVID-19. This table comes from immunoSEQ multiplex PCR, and its TCRdb copy is limited to in-frame clones, with some not included. The table has over 100,000 clones, approximately 88% seen once. The sample was peripheral blood. The receptors stem from a woman between 65 and 79 years old with acute or convalescent COVID-19.

The V gene is TRBV7-9, the J gene TRBJ1-2; tentative D call: TRBD1 (6 bases). This CDR3 comprises 14 residues. V lost 5 bases to trimming and J lost 4 bases, with 14 bases between them. The germline gives CDR1 SEHNR, CDR2 FQNEAQ (reference sequence). CDR3 protein: CASSSNRVRYGYTF. DNA for the CDR3: TGTGCCAGCAGCAGTAACAGGGTGCGCTATGGCTACACCTTC. Looking up the rest from reference TRBV7-9 and TRBJ1-2 gives the full variable domain: DTGVSQNPRHKITKRGQNVTFRCDPISEHNRLYWYRQTLGQGPEFLTYFQNEAQLEKSRLLSDRFSAERPKGSFSTLEIQRTEQGDSAMYLCASSSNRVRYGYTFGSGTRLTVV.

This clone was counted once. This chain joins TRBV3-1 (or the pseudogene TRBV3-2) and TRBJ1-6; no reliable D call. Germline V gene lookup returns CDR1 LGHDT and CDR2 YNNKEL (reference sequence). With 1 base removed from V and 4 bases from J, the gap between germline ends came to 11 bases. This CDR3 region has 16 residues. The CDR3, as DNA: TGTGCCAGCAGCCAAGTGCCAGATGCTTATAATTCACCCCTCCACTTT. It specifies CASSQVPDAYNSPLHF.

V usage is TRBV3-1 (or the pseudogene TRBV3-2) and J usage is TRBJ2-7, with TRBD2 identical over 7 bases. The length of the CDR3 is 13 residues. With 4 bases clipped from V and 3 bases from J, the junction kept 3 bases outside the gene matches. Germline V gives CDR1 LGHDT, CDR2 YNNKEL (reference sequence). CDR3: CASSPSGVYEQYF. CDR3 DNA: TGTGCCAGCAGCCCTAGCGGAGTCTACGAGCAGTACTTC.

Written as DNA, the CDR3 is TGTGCCAGCAAGGCAGGGGACAACACCGGGGAGCTGTTTTTT. Amino acid sequence: CASKAGDNTGELFF. The chain combines TRBV2 with TRBJ2-2; a weak D match, TRBD1 (6 bases). V lost 7 bases and J lost 2, with 11 bases in between. Germline loops: CDR1 SNHLY, CDR2 FYNNEI. This CDR3 contains 14 residues. The whole variable domain, remainder taken from reference TRBV2 and TRBJ2-2, is EPEVTQTPSHQVTQMGQEVILRCVPISNHLYFYWYRQILGQKVEFLVSFYNNEISEKSEIFDDQFSVERPDGSNFTLKIRSTKLEDSAMYFCASKAGDNTGELFFGEGSRLTVL.

The chain joins TRBV30 to TRBJ1-1, with D tentatively TRBD1 (5 bases). Germline V gives CDR1 GTSNPN, CDR2 SVGIG (reference sequence). The CDR3 contains 14 residues. V dropped 2 bases and J dropped 2 bases, with 12 bases sitting between them. The CDR3 region is CAWSFPGLNTEAFF. The CDR3 DNA follows: TGTGCCTGGAGTTTTCCAGGGCTTAACACTGAAGCTTTCTTT.

The J gene is TRBJ1-3, the V gene TRBV2; no reliable D call. V dropped 2 bases and J dropped 4 bases, with 6 bases sitting between them. Per germline, CDR1 SNHLY and CDR2 FYNNEI. The CDR3 has 13 amino acids. The chain's CDR3 is CASSERRGNTIYF. CDR3 in DNA: TGTGCCAGCAGTGAAAGGCGGGGAAACACCATATATTTT.

The chain recombines TRBV11-2 with TRBJ2-2; 14 nucleotides line up with TRBD2. Germline CDR1 and CDR2: SGHAT and FQNNGV. This CDR3 is 17 amino acids long. Trimming took 5 bases from V and 4 from J; bases not matched to a gene: 6. In DNA, the CDR3 is TGTGCCAGCAGCAGACTAGCGGGGGGGCTGGGCACCGGGGAGCTGTTTTTT. It encodes CASSRLAGGLGTGELFF. Full variable domain (rest looked up from reference TRBV11-2 and TRBJ2-2): EAGVAQSPRYKIIEKRQSVAFWCNPISGHATLYWYQQILGQGPKLLIQFQNNGVVDDSQLPKDRFSAERLKGVDSTLKIQPAKLEDSAVYLCASSRLAGGLGTGELFFGEGSRLTVL.

The chain uses TRBV5-1 and TRBJ1-1; D unclear. Per germline, CDR1 SGHRS and CDR2 YFSETQ. The CDR3 consists of 14 residues. Trimming took 0 bases from V and 5 from J, leaving 11 bases between them. CDR3 in amino acids: CASSLAVEGTEAFF. DNA of the CDR3: TGCGCCAGCAGCTTGGCTGTGGAGGGAACTGAAGCTTTCTTT.

The chain is built from TRBV18 and TRBJ2-3; TRBD2 is a possible D gene (6 bases). Germline CDR1 and CDR2: KGHSH and LQKENI. CDR3 length equals 13 residues. Trimming cost V 5 bases and J 2 bases, with 8 bases left between them. In DNA form, the CDR3 reads TGTGCCAGCTCAATGGGACTCACAGATACGCAGTATTTT. Its protein is CASSMGLTDTQYF.

V is TRBV12-3 or TRBV12-4 and J is TRBJ1-1; TRBD1 matches 9 bases. The CDR3 contains 13 residues. V lost 5 bases, J lost 5 bases, and 3 bases stayed unmatched. DNA of the CDR3: TGTGCCAGCAGTACAGGGGGCCTTACTGAAGCTTTCTTT. It translates to CASSTGGLTEAFF.

This clone was seen a single time. The chain joins TRBV6-1 to TRBJ2-1; 12 nucleotides align to TRBD1. The length of the CDR3 is 16 residues. Germline V lookup: CDR1 MNHNS, CDR2 SASEGT. The V and J ends lost 4 bases and 7 bases, in that order; junction bases with no gene match: 8. The CDR3 coding sequence is TGTGCCAGCAGTGTTGGGGACAGGGGGCGAGGAAATGAGCAGTTCTTC. This gives the protein CASSVGDRGRGNEQFF.

The chain has TRBV11-2 and TRBJ2-1; 11 nucleotides match TRBD2. The CDR3 is 16 amino acids. The germline V gene encodes CDR1 SGHAT and CDR2 FQNNGV. V shed 7 bases and J 3 bases; nucleotides not matched to a gene: 8. This chain's CDR3 is CASTISGRALYNEQFF. The CDR3 DNA follows: TGTGCCAGCACCATTAGCGGGAGGGCCCTCTACAATGAGCAGTTCTTC. Drawing the rest from reference TRBV11-2 and TRBJ2-1, the complete variable domain is EAGVAQSPRYKIIEKRQSVAFWCNPISGHATLYWYQQILGQGPKLLIQFQNNGVVDDSQLPKDRFSAERLKGVDSTLKIQPAKLEDSAVYLCASTISGRALYNEQFFGPGTRLTVL.

This clone has a single count. This chain links TRBV29-1 with TRBJ2-6; D might be TRBD2 (5 bases). The CDR3 has 14 amino acids. Germline values: CDR1 SQVTM, CDR2 ANQGSEA. Trimming took off 4 bases at V and 0 bases at J, with 7 bases between the two ends. CDR3 protein: CSVAGISGANVLTF. The CDR3 DNA follows: TGCAGCGTTGCCGGGATCTCTGGGGCCAACGTCCTGACTTTC.

J is TRBJ1-4 and V is TRBV19, with D tentatively TRBD1 (5 bases). The CDR3 length is 14 residues. Germline assignment: CDR1 LNHDA and CDR2 SQIVND (reference sequence). V lost 7 bases and J 4 bases, leaving 13 bases between the germline ends. In nucleotides, the CDR3 is TGTGCCAGTATCTCGACGGGGGGTAATGAAAAACTGTTTTTT. Its protein product is CASISTGGNEKLFF.

This rearrangement joins TRBV5-5 to TRBJ1-5; 7 nucleotides agree with TRBD1. Germline CDR1 is SGHKS and CDR2 is YYEKEE (reference sequence). The CDR3 spans 15 residues. V lost 0 bases and J lost 7; bases outside the gene matches: 7. In DNA form, the CDR3 reads TGTGCCAGCAGCTTGGAAAGACAGGGAACCCAGCCCCAGCATTTT. Encoded protein: CASSLERQGTQPQHF.

V usage is TRBV7-9 and J usage is TRBJ1-2; D ambiguous. V lost 5 bases, J lost 5 bases, and 15 bases lay in between. The germline V gene encodes CDR1 SEHNR and CDR2 FQNEAQ (reference sequence). CDR3 length equals 14 residues. CDR3 in DNA: TGTGCCAGCAGCGGCTTCGGGATTAGATATGGCTACACCTTC. Encoded protein: CASSGFGIRYGYTF. The full variable domain, its missing parts supplied by reference TRBV7-9 and TRBJ1-2, is DTGVSQNPRHKITKRGQNVTFRCDPISEHNRLYWYRQTLGQGPEFLTYFQNEAQLEKSRLLSDRFSAERPKGSFSTLEIQRTEQGDSAMYLCASSGFGIRYGYTFGSGTRLTVV.

This clone was picked up one time. This rearrangement joins TRBV7-2 to TRBJ2-5, with a possible D match to TRBD1 (6 bases). Germline CDR1 SGHTA, CDR2 FQGNSA. CDR3 length: 13 residues. V gave up 1 base and J gave up 5 bases, with 8 bases separating them. The chain's CDR3 is CASSLVQGETQYF. For the CDR3, the DNA is TGTGCCAGCAGCTTAGTCCAGGGGGAGACCCAGTACTTC.

The table lists this clone with a count of one. The CDR3 region is CASSLGRQGAEQPQHF. The CDR3, as DNA: TGTGCCAGCAGCTTAGGTCGGCAGGGGGCTGAACAGCCCCAGCATTTT. The J gene is TRBJ1-5, the V gene TRBV7-2, with TRBD1 matching over 8 bases. V was clipped by 1 base and J by 7 bases; unmatched bases: 9. The V gene's germline CDR1 is SGHTA and CDR2 FQGNSA. The CDR3 loop spans 16 amino acids.

The chain has TRBV4-2 and TRBJ1-4, with D unclear. Per germline, CDR1 LGHNA and CDR2 YNFKEQ. The V gene lost 0 bases and the J gene lost 8 bases, with 7 bases spanning the gap. The CDR3 consists of 13 residues. This chain's CDR3 is CASSQDTDEKLFF. CDR3 bases: TGTGCCAGCAGCCAAGACACAGACGAAAAACTGTTTTTT.

V gene TRBV3-1 (or the pseudogene TRBV3-2) combines with J gene TRBJ2-2, with 7 bases aligning to TRBD2. The CDR3 loop spans 13 amino acids. The V gene end was trimmed by 5 bases and the J gene end by 6 bases; junction bases not matched to a gene: 3. From germline, CDR1 is LGHDT and CDR2 YNNKEL (reference sequence). CDR3 amino acids: CASSFAGAGELFF. DNA of the CDR3: TGTGCCAGCAGCTTCGCGGGAGCCGGGGAGCTGTTTTTT.

This clone appeared a single time. The chain joins TRBV10-1 to TRBJ1-5, with D perhaps TRBD1 (5 bases). The CDR3 has 14 amino acids. Germline values: CDR1 WNHNN, CDR2 SYGVQD (reference sequence). Trimming took 0 bases from V and 7 from J, leaving 10 bases between them. CDR3 loop: CASSESGGLQPQHF. CDR3 nucleotides: TGCGCCAGCAGTGAGTCGGGGGGTTTACAGCCCCAGCATTTT.

The chain has TRBV28 and TRBJ2-3; the D is unclear. This CDR3 has 13 residues. V shed 1 base and J shed 6 bases, with 8 bases lying between them. CDR1 and CDR2 from the germline V gene are MDHEN and SYDVKM. CDR3 DNA sequence: TGTGCCAGCAGTTTATCACAGCCGGATACGCAGTATTTT. Amino acids: CASSLSQPDTQYF.

The genes are TRBV29-1 and TRBJ2-3; TRBD2 matches 11 bases. The CDR3 runs to 14 residues. CDR1 and CDR2 (germline): SQVTM, ANQGSEA. Trimming removed 6 bases from V and 4 bases from J; junction bases left unmatched: 6. CDR3 residues: CSVRLAGGADTQYF. The DNA for the CDR3 is TGCAGCGTCCGCCTAGCGGGGGGAGCAGATACGCAGTATTTT.

The genes are TRBV11-1 and TRBJ2-5, with D possibly matching TRBD1 (6 bases). V lost 1 base to trimming and J lost 5 bases, with 17 bases between them. CDR1 is SGHAT and CDR2 is FQDESV in the germline V gene (reference sequence). CDR3 length: 16 residues. The DNA for the CDR3 is TGTGCCAGCAGCTTAGAGGGTACAGGGACCCCCGAGACCCAGTACTTC. Protein product: CASSLEGTGTPETQYF. Together with reference TRBV11-1 and TRBJ2-5, the CDR3 gives the full variable domain: EAEVAQSPRYKITEKSQAVAFWCDPISGHATLYWYRQILGQGPELLVQFQDESVVDDSQLPKDRFSAERLKGVDSTLKIQPAELGDSAMYLCASSLEGTGTPETQYFGPGTRLLVL.

This chain links TRBV27 with TRBJ1-2, with 9 bases fitting TRBD1. The V gene end was trimmed by 8 bases and the J gene end by 6 bases; junction bases not matched to a gene: 13. This CDR3 is built from 15 residues. Germline-derived CDR1 and CDR2 are MNHEY and SMNVEV (reference sequence). Written as DNA, the CDR3 is TGTGCCAGCGTCGCCCTCACAGGGGGCGCTCATGGCTACACCTTC. Encoded protein: CASVALTGGAHGYTF.

The chain uses TRBV11-1 and TRBJ2-3, with D possibly TRBD1 on 5 matching bases. V shed 4 bases and J shed 2 bases, with 13 bases lying between them. CDR1 and CDR2 (germline): SGHAT, FQDESV (reference sequence). The CDR3 contains 15 residues. The CDR3 sequence is CASSSTGAITDTQYF. The CDR3 DNA sequence: TGTGCCAGCAGCTCCACAGGAGCAATCACAGATACGCAGTATTTT.

The chain uses TRBV24-1 and TRBJ1-1; unclear D gene. Trimming took 5 bases from V and 1 from J, leaving 10 bases between them. CDR1 is KGHDR and CDR2 is SFDVKD in the germline V gene. This CDR3 comprises 14 residues. The CDR3 loop reads CATSGGRGNTEAFF. The CDR3 coding sequence is TGTGCCACCAGTGGAGGACGGGGGAACACTGAAGCTTTCTTT.